These 10 T cell receptor beta chains were all obtained from the same sample, sequenced in a study of T cell repertoires in cytomegalovirus infection (dated by TCRdb to between 2019 and 2020). The treatment or condition label, as the study defines it: in vitro stimulation with specific CMV peptide epitopes to enrich CMV-specific T cells. Sequencing instrument: Illumina HiSeq 1500. TCRdb passed the public sequencing reads through fastp at Q25 and MiXCR, retaining productive beta sequences. Each entry merges the rows of one CDR3 protein and shows their most common DNA and genes. Within this sample are approximately 910,000 distinct CDR3 sequences, with 31% of them counted one time only. The top ten constitute 13% of the sample. Their antigens are not known. The sequenced sample was cultured CD8+ T cells from PBMCs, obtained from culture after CMV antigen stimulation. These receptors were obtained from a human donor in good health (CMV status not recorded). Some clones in this sample may be carry-over from other donors' samples.

The genes are TRBV24-1 and TRBJ2-1; 7 bases line up with TRBD1. Germline V gene lookup returns CDR1 KGHDR and CDR2 SFDVKD. Trimming at V came to 1 base and at J to 8 bases, leaving 10 bases not matched to a gene. The CDR3 is 16 residues long. CDR3 sequence reads: CATSDLKGATGDEQFF. The CDR3 DNA is TGTGCCACCAGTGATTTAAAGGGGGCGACTGGTGATGAGCAGTTCTTC.

About this clonotype: The junction shows a germline mismatch at one end, possibly a read error. V is TRBV27 and J is TRBJ1-2; 9 nucleotides line up with TRBD1. CDR1 is MNHEY, CDR2 SMNVEV, per germline (reference sequence). The CDR3 is made up of 15 amino acids. DNA of the CDR3: TGTGTCAGCAGCCTCACTGATACAGGGGGCGATGGCTACACCTTC. It codes for CVSSLTDTGGDGYTF.

This clonotype was observed a handful of times. V usage is TRBV7-6 and J usage is TRBJ1-6; D ambiguous. Trimming stripped 2 bases from V and 10 bases from J, with 9 bases between. From germline, CDR1 is SGHVS and CDR2 FNYEAQ. The CDR3 sequence is 13 residues long. CDR3 sequence reads: CASSLNRVSPLHF. CDR3 DNA: TGTGCCAGCAGCTTAAATCGGGTATCACCCCTCCACTTT. Full variable domain (rest looked up from reference TRBV7-6 and TRBJ1-6): GAGVSQSPRYKVTKRGQDVALRCDPISGHVSLYWYRQALGQGPEFLTYFNYEAQQDKSGLPNDRFSAERPEGSISTLTIQRTEQRDSAMYRCASSLNRVSPLHFGNGTRLTVT.

This chain links TRBV2 with TRBJ2-5; 8 bases are a match to TRBD2. Germline V CDR1 and CDR2: SNHLY, FYNNEI. The CDR3 is 14 residues long. V shed 3 bases and J 5 bases; nucleotides not matched to a gene: 5. DNA of the CDR3: TGTGCCAGCAGTGATAGTAGCGGGGTGGAGACCCAGTACTTC. This encodes CASSDSSGVETQYF.

The chain carries TRBV7-4 and TRBJ1-2; TRBD1 matches 7 bases. The CDR3 extends over 15 amino acids. Germline CDR1 SGHVT, CDR2 SQSDAQ. The V and J ends lost 5 bases and 3 bases, in that order; junction bases with no gene match: 9. CDR3 in amino acids: CASSLGTARDYGYTF. CDR3 nucleotides: TGTGCCAGCAGCCTGGGGACAGCAAGAGACTATGGCTACACCTTC.

This chain connects TRBV9 to TRBJ2-1; 11 nucleotides agree with TRBD1. The V gene's germline CDR1 is SGDLS and CDR2 YYNGEE. CDR3 length: 16 amino acids. Trimming at V came to 3 bases and at J to 9 bases, leaving 11 bases not matched to a gene. The CDR3 is CASSGSRDRGTGEQFF. The CDR3 DNA is TGTGCCAGCAGCGGATCCCGGGACAGGGGGACGGGTGAGCAGTTCTTC.

This clonotype has just a few counts. The rearrangement joins TRBV9 to TRBJ2-2; D might be TRBD1 (7 bases). V dropped 8 bases and J dropped 0 bases, with 17 bases sitting between them. Germline-derived CDR1 and CDR2 are SGDLS and YYNGEE. This CDR3 is 16 amino acids long. In nucleotides, the CDR3 is TGTGCCAGTTGCGGGGACAGTTATACGAACACCGGGGAGCTGTTTTTT. Its translation: CASCGDSYTNTGELFF.

There are a few counts of this clonotype. CDR3 DNA: TGCAGTGCTAGAGATTTGGGGACAAAAGCCGCAGATACGCAGTATTTT. It encodes CSARDLGTKAADTQYF. V usage is TRBV20-1 and J usage is TRBJ2-3, with a possible D match to TRBD1 (6 bases). The CDR3 consists of 16 residues. Trimming cost V 0 bases and J 4 bases, with 17 bases left between them. Germline V gene lookup returns CDR1 DFQATT and CDR2 SNEGSKA (reference sequence).

This clonotype was detected only a few times. This chain joins TRBV7-8 and TRBJ2-3, with 7 bases identical to TRBD1. V lost 5 bases to trimming and J lost 7 bases; unmatched junction nucleotides: 12. The CDR3 has 15 amino acids. Germline V gives CDR1 SGHVS, CDR2 FQNEAQ. The CDR3 spells CASSPEEGARYTQYF. CDR3 coding DNA: TGTGCCAGCAGCCCCGAAGAGGGGGCGCGATATACGCAGTATTTT.

This clonotype was seen only a few times. The chain's CDR3 is CATSSSGSSYEQYF. Written as DNA, the CDR3 is TGTGCCACCAGCAGCTCAGGTAGCTCCTACGAGCAGTACTTC. The gene calls are TRBV15 and TRBJ2-7; no clear D. This CDR3 region has 14 residues. CDR1 is LNHNV, CDR2 YYDKDF, per germline (reference sequence). Trimming stripped 3 bases from V and 0 bases from J, with 9 bases between.